Presented here are 11 T cell receptor beta chains from one specimen sequenced in a study of vaccination and CD4 T cells after COVID-19. Antigens for these TCRs are unknown. Treatment described: approximately 10-day PBMC culture with coronavirus spike peptide pools or control peptides (ViraFEST assay). Sequenced with the Oncomine TCR Beta short-read assay was DNA taken from cultured CD4+ T cells. MiXCR, run by TCRdb on the PCR reads, gives a single entry per CDR3 protein. The repertoire holds about 19,000 distinct CDR3 sequences, with 55% to 60% as singletons. This material consisted of CD4+ T cells from blood, cultured in vitro, taken after SARS-CoV-2 vaccination. These receptors were obtained from a human donor who had recovered from COVID-19.

This clonotype showed up just a few times. DNA for the CDR3: TGTGCCAGTAGTATGAGGGCTGGGGGCAATCAGCCCCAGCATTTT. It yields the protein CASSMRAGGNQPQHF. This chain joins TRBV19 and TRBJ1-5, with D uncertain. CDR1 LNHDA and CDR2 SQIVND come from the germline V gene (reference sequence). CDR3 length: 15 residues. V was clipped by 3 bases and J by 2 bases, with 11 bases between them.

This clonotype appeared a few times. This chain connects TRBV24-1 to TRBJ1-6, with D possibly being TRBD1 (6 bases). The germline V and J ends were trimmed by 8 bases and 8 bases, with 18 bases remaining between them. Germline-derived CDR1 and CDR2 are KGHDR and SFDVKD. There are 15 residues in the CDR3. The CDR3 region is CATTPLGGRYSPLHF. In DNA, the CDR3 is TGTGCCACCACCCCTTTGGGGGGCAGGTATTCACCCCTCCACTTT.

The chain recombines TRBV6-1 with TRBJ2-7; D not certain. From germline, CDR1 is MNHNS and CDR2 SASEGT. The CDR3 has 12 amino acids. The V end was cut by 1 base, the J end by 3 bases, with 4 bases between. The CDR3 sequence is CASSEGSYEQYF. CDR3 sequence (DNA): TGTGCCAGCAGTGAAGGCAGCTACGAGCAGTACTTC.

The chain carries TRBV19 and TRBJ1-5; possible D gene TRBD1, 5 bases. V lost 1 base and J lost 4, with 11 bases in between. Germline V gene sequence: CDR1 LNHDA, CDR2 SQIVND (reference sequence). This CDR3 is 15 amino acids long. This CDR3 is CASSIVLGPNQPQHF. CDR3 coding DNA: TGTGCCAGTAGTATAGTATTGGGGCCGAATCAGCCCCAGCATTTT.

The chain couples TRBV5-5 to TRBJ1-6; D may be TRBD1 (5 bases). V lost 4 bases and J 10 bases, leaving 21 bases between the germline ends. Germline values: CDR1 SGHKS, CDR2 YYEKEE (reference sequence). The CDR3 covers 16 residues. The CDR3 loop is CASSIQDNRFGSPLHF. The DNA for the CDR3 is TGTGCCAGCAGCATACAGGATAATAGGTTTGGGTCACCCCTCCACTTT. The variable domain in full, with the rest retrieved from reference TRBV5-5 and TRBJ1-6, is DAGVTQSPTHLIKTRGQQVTLRCSPISGHKSVSWYQQVLGQGPQFIFQYYEKEERGRGNFPDRFSARQFPNYSSELNVNALLLGDSALYLCASSIQDNRFGSPLHFGNGTRLTVT.

This clonotype was seen only a few times. The J gene is TRBJ2-5, the V gene TRBV7-6; D uncertain. Looked up from germline, CDR1 is SGHVS and CDR2 is FNYEAQ. V was trimmed by 5 bases and J by 3 bases, leaving 16 bases between them. The CDR3 loop spans 15 amino acids. CDR3 in DNA: TGTGCCAGCAGCCGTGACTGGGATACCAAAGAGACCCAGTACTTC. Its protein is CASSRDWDTKETQYF.

The chain has TRBV7-2 and TRBJ1-2; the match to TRBD1 covers 12 bases. The germline V gene has CDR1 SGHTA and CDR2 FQGNSA. The V gene end was trimmed by 5 bases and the J gene end by 7 bases; junction bases not matched to a gene: 11. This CDR3 is 16 amino acids long. The CDR3 region is CASSPTPGQGARGYTF. In nucleotides, the CDR3 is TGTGCCAGCAGCCCCACCCCGGGACAGGGGGCCCGTGGCTACACCTTC.

The CDR3 loop reads CAISEGYTEAFF. CDR3 DNA sequence: TGTGCCATCAGTGAGGGGTACACTGAAGCTTTCTTT. The chain links TRBV10-3 to TRBJ1-1; D remains unclear. V lost 2 bases to trimming and J lost 3 bases, with 4 bases between them. Germline CDR1 and CDR2: ENHRY and SYGVKD. The CDR3 is 12 amino acids.

The chain is built from TRBV12-3 or TRBV12-4 and TRBJ2-5; 11 bases fit TRBD2. With V trimmed by 5 bases and J by 5 bases, 7 bases remained unmatched. The length of the CDR3 is 15 residues. The CDR3 protein is CASSPIAGGTETQYF. CDR3 DNA: TGTGCCAGCAGTCCGATAGCGGGGGGGACGGAGACCCAGTACTTC.

The V gene is TRBV20-1, the J gene TRBJ1-2; 7 bases agree with TRBD1. This CDR3 is built from 17 residues. After removal of 0 bases from V and 3 bases from J, the junction contained 13 bases not matched to a gene. CDR1 DFQATT and CDR2 SNEGSKA come from the germline V gene (reference sequence). DNA of the CDR3: TGCAGTGCTAGAGATCTATTGGGAGACAGGGTATACTATGGCTACACCTTC. Amino acids: CSARDLLGDRVYYGYTF.

The V gene is TRBV6-2 or TRBV6-3, the J gene TRBJ1-2; weak D call: TRBD1 (5 bases). The germline V gene encodes CDR1 MNHEY and CDR2 SVGEGT. There are 12 residues in the CDR3. V was trimmed by 5 bases and J by 8 bases, leaving 12 bases between them. The CDR3 loop is CASSDPGRGYTF. As DNA, the CDR3 is TGTGCCAGCAGTGATCCAGGGCGCGGCTACACCTTC.